This T cell receptor (beta chain) was recovered during a study of shared clonotypes between healthy human individuals. Germline CDR1 reads LNHDA; CDR2 reads SQIVND (reference sequence). Trimming took 10 bases from V and 3 from J; bases not matched to a gene: 17. This CDR3 comprises 17 residues. Assay runs were performed at deep level. Clones were read by immunoSEQ multiplex PCR, and TCRdb kept only the in-frame ones, dropping some. The table records about 980,000 clones, approximately 80% of them present only once. The sample consisted of memory CD4+ T cells sorted from blood. Documented subset: CD45RA-negative fraction. V gene TRBV19 combines with J gene TRBJ2-2, with 7 bases aligning to TRBD2. This receptor was identified in a man aged 18 to 29 in good health. The CDR3 spells CATLGLDKRAYTGELFF. The DNA of the CDR3 is TGTGCCACCCTTGGACTAGACAAGAGAGCGTACACCGGGGAGCTGTTTTTT.